These T cell receptor beta chains were read from a single sample in a study of cytomegalovirus exposure and HLA in healthy donors. The data were produced by immunoSEQ multiplex PCR, yet TCRdb's version contains in-frame clones alone and is incomplete. In the table there are 150,000 to 200,000 clones, around 83% of which are singletons. Sequencing was done on a sample of PBMCs. The receptor source for this set is a man aged 45-60 years in good health and CMV-seropositive. CDR3s include the opening cysteine and the closing phenylalanine or tryptophan. A D gene is named only where the DNA matches it firmly. Not all rows give a size; the values are once, few, many and, for expanded clones, a class.

>TRBJ2-7|-|TRBV7-9|TRBD1
CASSLSWTGGYEQYF
TGTGCCAGCAGCCTCAGCTGGACAGGGGGCTACGAGCAGTACTTC
>TRBJ2-7|-|TRBV7-8|-
CASAGVGSGSYEQYF
TGTGCCAGCGCTGGGGTCGGGAGTGGGTCCTACGAGCAGTACTTC
>TRBJ2-5|-|TRBV11-2|-
CASSFGGYETQYF
TGTGCCAGCAGCTTTGGAGGGTATGAGACCCAGTACTTC
>TRBJ1-2|-|TRBV13|-
CASSSGRSYGYTF
TGTGCCAGCAGCTCAGGGCGGTCGTATGGCTACACCTTC
>TRBJ2-1|-|TRBV9|-
CASSPRRERDEQFF
TGTGCCAGCAGCCCTCGTAGGGAGAGGGATGAGCAGTTCTTC
>TRBJ1-3|-|TRBV5-1|-
CASSPDSSGNTIYF
TGCGCCAGCAGCCCGGACAGCTCTGGAAACACCATATATTTT
>TRBJ2-7|-|TRBV27|TRBD2
CASSLSGLAGIPHYEQYF
TGTGCCAGCAGTTTATCGGGACTAGCGGGAATCCCTCACTACGAGCAGTACTTC
>TRBJ2-7|-|TRBV13|TRBD2
CASSAGLTTYEQYF
TGTGCCAGCAGCGCGGGACTAACTACCTACGAGCAGTACTTC
>TRBJ2-2|-|TRBV2|-
CASSPEGRNTGELFF
TGTGCCAGCAGCCCGGAGGGTCGGAACACCGGGGAGCTGTTTTTT
>TRBJ1-2|-|TRBV7-3|-
CASSPGGSGGYTF
TGTGCCAGCAGCCCGGGGGGTAGCGGTGGCTACACCTTC
>TRBJ2-7|-|TRBV27|TRBD1
CASSFRGPSYEQYF
TGTGCCAGCAGTTTCAGGGGGCCCTCCTACGAGCAGTACTTC
>TRBJ2-1|-|TRBV4-1|TRBD1
CASSQDGDRVNGYNEQFF
TGCGCCAGCAGCCAAGATGGGGACAGGGTAAACGGCTACAATGAGCAGTTCTTC
>TRBJ1-2|-|TRBV28|-
CASRTANYGYTF
TGTGCCAGCAGGACAGCTAACTATGGCTACACCTTC
>TRBJ1-4|-|TRBV25-1|TRBD1
CASSEATGGIEKLFF
TGTGCCAGCAGTGAAGCGACAGGGGGCATTGAAAAACTGTTTTTT
>TRBJ1-1|-|TRBV4-1|-
CASSQGQGGLNTEAFF
TGCGCCAGCAGCCAAGGTCAAGGGGGTTTGAACACTGAAGCTTTCTTT
>TRBJ2-5|-|TRBV13|-
CASSLTPSQETQYF
TGTGCCAGCAGCTTAACGCCTTCCCAGGAGACCCAGTACTTC
>TRBJ2-1|-|TRBV5-1|TRBD2
CASRPLQAGGLNEQFF
TGCGCCAGCAGACCGCTCCAAGCGGGGGGGCTGAATGAGCAGTTCTTC
>TRBJ1-3|-|TRBV19|TRBD1
CASSPDRDRLYF
TGTGCCAGTAGTCCGGATCGGGACAGGCTATATTTT
>TRBJ2-5|-|TRBV7-3|-
CASSFVGGRRETQYF
TGTGCCAGCAGCTTCGTGGGGGGGCGGCGAGAGACCCAGTACTTC
>TRBJ2-2|-|TRBV9|-
CASSVGGSIGGELFF
TGTGCCAGCAGCGTAGGAGGAAGCATCGGCGGGGAGCTGTTTTTT
>TRBJ2-5|-|TRBV7-9|TRBD1
CASSFTGQGGWETQYF
TGTGCCAGCAGCTTTACCGGACAGGGAGGATGGGAGACCCAGTACTTC
>TRBJ2-6|-|TRBV7-3|-
CASSLFAGPPSGANVLTF
TGTGCCAGCAGCTTATTTGCAGGTCCCCCCTCTGGGGCCAACGTCCTGACTTTC
>TRBJ2-7|few|TRBV7-8|TRBD2
CASSWFGGSSPYEQYF
TGTGCCAGCAGCTGGTTCGGCGGGAGTAGTCCCTACGAGCAGTACTTC
>TRBJ2-1|-|TRBV25-1|-
CASSEGAGEQFF
TGTGCCAGCAGTGAAGGGGCGGGAGAGCAGTTCTTC
>TRBJ2-5|-|TRBV15|TRBD1
CATSRARDSQETQYF
TGTGCCACCAGCAGAGCTCGGGACAGCCAAGAGACCCAGTACTTC
>TRBJ1-6|-|TRBV5-1|TRBD1
CASSFDRGTSPLHF
TGCGCCAGCAGCTTCGACAGGGGTACGTCACCCCTCCACTTT
>TRBJ2-7|-|TRBV30|TRBD1
CAWSVGTGVREQYF
TGTGCCTGGAGTGTAGGGACAGGGGTCAGGGAGCAGTACTTC
>TRBJ2-1|-|TRBV6-5|TRBD1
CASSYGQGRNEQFF
TGTGCCAGCAGTTACGGACAGGGGAGGAATGAGCAGTTCTTC
>TRBJ1-2|-|TRBV7-2|-
CATGGPSSYGYTF
TGTGCCACGGGGGGCCCAAGCTCCTATGGCTACACCTTC
>TRBJ1-1|-|TRBV19|-
CASSIAILAEAFF
TGTGCCAGTAGTATCGCGATTTTGGCTGAAGCTTTCTTT
>TRBJ1-1|-|TRBV27|-
CASSLLSDTEAFF
TGTGCCAGCAGTTTACTTTCCGACACTGAAGCTTTCTTT
>TRBJ1-1|-|TRBV11-1|-
CASSLGQENTEAFF
TGTGCCAGCAGCTTAGGGCAGGAGAACACTGAAGCTTTCTTT
>TRBJ2-4|few|TRBV2|-
CASSVQVVDLAKNIQYF
TGTGCCAGCAGTGTTCAGGTCGTTGACCTAGCCAAAAACATTCAGTACTTC